Following are 32 T cell receptor beta chains from one sample sequenced in a study of blood T cell repertoires in COVID-19. Libraries were prepared by immunoSEQ multiplex PCR; TCRdb keeps only in-frame clonotypes and omits some of them. Here the sample spans about 98,000 clones, approximately 90% being singletons. Sequenced material: peripheral blood. These receptors originate from a man between 65 and 85 years old with acute or convalescent COVID-19.

This chain links TRBV7-6 with TRBJ1-4; 8 positions agree with TRBD1. The ends lost 5 bases at V and 6 bases at J; junction bases unmatched: 17. The CDR3 length is 18 residues. Germline V gives CDR1 SGHVS, CDR2 FNYEAQ. The CDR3 region is CASSPRFRGPRAHEKLFF. The CDR3 DNA follows: TGTGCCAGCAGCCCAAGGTTCAGGGGGCCCCGGGCTCATGAAAAACTGTTTTTT. Full variable domain (outside the CDR3, taken from reference TRBV7-6 and TRBJ1-4): GAGVSQSPRYKVTKRGQDVALRCDPISGHVSLYWYRQALGQGPEFLTYFNYEAQQDKSGLPNDRFSAERPEGSISTLTIQRTEQRDSAMYRCASSPRFRGPRAHEKLFFGSGTQLSVL.

This chain joins TRBV12-3 or TRBV12-4 and TRBJ1-3; D unclear. CDR3 length: 13 amino acids. V gave up 5 bases and J gave up 1 base, with 6 bases separating them. The DNA for the CDR3 is TGTGCCAGCAGTCAGTTATCTGGAAACACCATATATTTT. Translated, it gives CASSQLSGNTIYF.

The CDR3 reads CASSYRGRTEKLFF. DNA of the CDR3: TGTGCCAGCAGCTACAGGGGGAGGACTGAAAAACTGTTTTTT. The chain recombines TRBV4-2 with TRBJ1-4; TRBD1 agrees at 8 bases. Germline CDR1 reads LGHNA; CDR2 reads YNFKEQ. V gave up 5 bases and J gave up 7 bases; unmatched junction bases: 6. CDR3 length equals 14 residues.

The rearrangement uses TRBV7-6 and TRBJ2-5; D is undetermined. The CDR3 runs 15 residues. Germline-derived CDR1 and CDR2 are SGHVS and FNYEAQ. The V end lost 1 base, the J end lost 5 bases, and 14 bases lay between the germline ends. The CDR3 region has the DNA TGTGCCAGCAGCTTAGATCATTATAGCACGGAGACCCAGTACTTC. It codes for CASSLDHYSTETQYF.

The chain joins TRBV6-6 to TRBJ2-3, with 10 bases aligning to TRBD2. This CDR3 is built from 16 residues. Germline V gene data show CDR1 as MNHNY and CDR2 as SVGAGI (reference sequence). With V trimmed by 1 base and J by 1 base, 2 bases remained unmatched. The CDR3 nucleotides are TGTGCCAGCAGTTACTTAGGACTAGCGGGCACAGATACGCAGTATTTT. Protein product: CASSYLGLAGTDTQYF.

In regard to this clone: Other DNA variants within this sample encode the same CDR3. The chain joins TRBV11-2 to TRBJ2-1, with a tentative D call TRBD2 (6 bases). The CDR3 sequence is 14 residues long. The V gene's germline CDR1 is SGHAT and CDR2 FQNNGV. V gave up 3 bases and J gave up 4 bases, with 10 bases separating them. The CDR3 spells CASSLGTDYNEQFF. Here the CDR3 DNA reads TGTGCCAGCAGCTTGGGGACTGATTACAATGAGCAGTTCTTC.

V and J are TRBV7-9 and TRBJ1-1; D not resolved. Germline CDR1 reads SEHNR; CDR2 reads FQNEAQ (reference sequence). V was clipped by 4 bases and J by 1 base, with 7 bases between them. The CDR3 spans 13 residues. The CDR3 DNA sequence: TGTGCCAGCAGCTCCACGGGGAACACTGAAGCTTTCTTT. Amino acid sequence: CASSSTGNTEAFF.

The J gene is TRBJ2-3, the V gene TRBV28, with D possibly being TRBD2 (6 bases). Germline V gene data show CDR1 as MDHEN and CDR2 as SYDVKM. Trimming shortened V by 5 bases and J by 1 base, and 16 bases separated the two germline ends. CDR3 length equals 16 residues. The CDR3, as DNA: TGTGCCAGCAGTCCTCGGCCGACTAGGGGCACAGATACGCAGTATTTT. Translating gives CASSPRPTRGTDTQYF. Drawing the rest from reference TRBV28 and TRBJ2-3, the complete variable domain is DVKVTQSSRYLVKRTGEKVFLECVQDMDHENMFWYRQDPGLGLRLIYFSYDVKMKEKGDIPEGYSVSREKKERFSLILESASTNQTSMYLCASSPRPTRGTDTQYFGPGTRLTVL.

The gene calls are TRBV7-9 and TRBJ1-2, with TRBD1 matching over 8 bases. Trimming cost V 2 bases and J 6 bases; bases outside gene matches: 5. CDR3 length: 14 amino acids. The germline CDR1 and CDR2 sequences are SEHNR and FQNEAQ (reference sequence). The CDR3 region is CASSLTTGEHGYTF. Written as DNA, the CDR3 is TGTGCCAGCAGCTTAACGACAGGGGAACATGGCTACACCTTC.

This clone was seen repeatedly, ten times or more. This sequence joins TRBV4-2 and TRBJ1-1; 11 bases match TRBD1. The CDR3 extends over 18 amino acids. Germline V CDR1 and CDR2: LGHNA, YNFKEQ. V lost 2 bases to trimming and J lost 0 bases; unmatched junction nucleotides: 8. CDR3 coding DNA: TGTGCCAGCAGCCAACCCGGGACAGGGGGACTCATGAACACTGAAGCTTTCTTT. It codes for CASSQPGTGGLMNTEAFF.

The chain carries TRBV10-2 and TRBJ2-1; 7 nucleotides match TRBD1. The CDR3 has 15 amino acids. V gave up 3 bases and J gave up 3 bases; unmatched junction bases: 5. The germline gives CDR1 WSHSY, CDR2 SAAADI. CDR3 residues: CASSETGDLYNEQFF. In DNA form, the CDR3 reads TGCGCCAGCAGTGAAACAGGGGACCTCTACAATGAGCAGTTCTTC.

The rearrangement joins TRBV18 to TRBJ2-2; D is uncertain. Germline V lookup: CDR1 KGHSH, CDR2 LQKENI. V was cut by 3 bases and J by 1 base, with 6 bases left in between. This CDR3 region has 14 residues. This CDR3 is CASSPRGNTGELFF. CDR3 nucleotides: TGTGCCAGCTCACCGAGAGGGAACACCGGGGAGCTGTTTTTT. The complete variable domain, with remaining parts taken from reference TRBV18 and TRBJ2-2, reads NAGVMQNPRHLVRRRGQEARLRCSPMKGHSHVYWYRQLPEEGLKFMVYLQKENIIDESGMPKERFSAEFPKEGPSILRIQQVVRGDSAAYFCASSPRGNTGELFFGEGSRLTVL.

CDR3 residues: CASSLAWQRGFYEQYF. The CDR3, as DNA: TGTGCCAGCAGCTTGGCTTGGCAGCGGGGTTTCTACGAGCAGTACTTC. The chain is built from TRBV5-6 and TRBJ2-7; 7 bases match TRBD2. Germline V lookup: CDR1 SGHDT, CDR2 YYEEEE. The CDR3 length is 16 residues. With 0 bases clipped from V and 3 bases from J, the junction kept 9 bases outside the gene matches.

This clone was found once. The chain is built from TRBV6-1 and TRBJ2-5, with D possibly being TRBD2 (6 bases). Trimming took off 1 base at V and 1 base at J, with 16 bases between the two ends. CDR3 length: 17 residues. The V gene's germline CDR1 is MNHNS and CDR2 SASEGT. In DNA form, the CDR3 reads TGTGCCAGCAGTGAAGGACGATGGGTAGCGGTCCAAGAGACCCAGTACTTC. This translates into CASSEGRWVAVQETQYF.

This rearrangement joins TRBV5-1 to TRBJ2-5; D might be TRBD1 (6 bases). V dropped 1 base and J dropped 5 bases, with 15 bases sitting between them. This CDR3 is built from 15 residues. CDR1 and CDR2 (germline): SGHRS, YFSETQ. CDR3 DNA sequence: TGCGCCAGCAGCTTGTCGCCCACAGGGACGGAGACCCAGTACTTC. Residues: CASSLSPTGTETQYF.

This clone showed up just a few times. The chain has TRBV10-3 and TRBJ1-4, with D hard to call. Per germline, CDR1 ENHRY and CDR2 SYGVKD. The CDR3 is 15 amino acids. Trimming removed 4 bases at V and 4 bases at J, with 13 bases between. CDR3 nucleotide sequence: TGTGCCATCAGTGGCGGCTCTGGAGTTAATGAAAAACTGTTTTTT. Encoded protein: CAISGGSGVNEKLFF.

V usage is TRBV5-1 and J usage is TRBJ2-5; 10 bases match TRBD2. Per germline, CDR1 SGHRS and CDR2 YFSETQ. J lost 2 bases, V lost 4 bases, and 5 bases had no gene match. The CDR3 totals 15 residues. The CDR3 DNA follows: TGCGCCAGCAGCCCGATGACTAGCGGGCAAGAGACCCAGTACTTC. Amino acid sequence: CASSPMTSGQETQYF.

V usage is TRBV28 and J usage is TRBJ1-5; TRBD1 matches 8 bases. J was trimmed by 5 bases and V by 2 bases; bases with no gene match: 5. Germline lookup yields CDR1 MDHEN and CDR2 SYDVKM. The CDR3 consists of 15 residues. The CDR3 reads CASSLGTGGYQPQHF. The DNA of the CDR3 is TGTGCCAGCAGTTTAGGGACAGGTGGCTATCAGCCCCAGCATTTT.

The genes are TRBV5-5 and TRBJ2-5; no definite D call. The V and J ends lost 5 bases and 1 base respectively, with 9 bases between them. This CDR3 spans 13 amino acids. CDR1 is SGHKS and CDR2 is YYEKEE in the germline V gene (reference sequence). The CDR3, as DNA: TGTGCCAGCAGACGAGACATCCAAGAGACCCAGTACTTC. Translating it yields CASRRDIQETQYF.

The chain recombines TRBV5-4 with TRBJ2-1; tentatively, D is TRBD1 (7 bases). V lost 3 bases and J 7 bases, leaving 17 bases between the germline ends. This CDR3 comprises 15 residues. The germline V gene has CDR1 SGHNT and CDR2 YYREEE (reference sequence). CDR3 residues: CASSSQGGLLNEQFF. In DNA form, the CDR3 reads TGTGCCAGCAGCTCTCAGGGGGGTCTGTTGAATGAGCAGTTCTTC. The full variable domain, its missing parts supplied by reference TRBV5-4 and TRBJ2-1, is ETGVTQSPTHLIKTRGQQVTLRCSSQSGHNTVSWYQQALGQGPQFIFQYYREEENGRGNFPPRFSGLQFPNYSSELNVNALELDDSALYLCASSSQGGLLNEQFFGPGTRLTVL.

The DNA of the CDR3 is TGTGCCAGCAGCTCGACTGTCTCTAATGAAAAACTGTTTTTT. Encoded protein: CASSSTVSNEKLFF. This sequence joins TRBV7-8 and TRBJ1-4, with D unclear. The CDR3 totals 14 residues. With 4 bases removed from V and 3 bases from J, the gap between germline ends came to 9 bases. The germline V gene encodes CDR1 SGHVS and CDR2 FQNEAQ.

The chain joins TRBV5-4 to TRBJ1-2; weak D call: TRBD1 (5 bases). The V end lost 1 base, the J end lost 4 bases, and 8 bases lay between the germline ends. Germline-derived CDR1 and CDR2 are SGHNT and YYREEE (reference sequence). The CDR3 runs 13 residues. The DNA for the CDR3 is TGTGCCAGCAGCTTGCCAGGGCCCTATGGCTACACCTTC. The encoded protein is CASSLPGPYGYTF.

This chain uses TRBV18 with TRBJ1-4; TRBD1 aligns across 10 bases. From germline, CDR1 is KGHSH and CDR2 LQKENI. Losses at the gene ends were 3 bases for V and 0 bases for J; bases not matched to a gene: 7. The length of the CDR3 is 18 residues. CDR3 nucleotide sequence: TGTGCCAGCTCACCTAGAGGACAGGGGGTTGCAACTAATGAAAAACTGTTTTTT. Translated: CASSPRGQGVATNEKLFF.

The chain has TRBV13 and TRBJ2-3, with TRBD2 matching 9 bases. This CDR3 spans 15 amino acids. Germline trimming cut 7 bases from V and 11 bases from J; bases unmatched to any gene: 16. Germline values: CDR1 PRHDT, CDR2 FYEKMQ (reference sequence). The CDR3 is CASNLPGGGGREQYF. In DNA form, the CDR3 reads TGTGCCAGCAACCTCCCGGGCGGGGGGGGCCGGGAGCAGTATTTT. Together with reference TRBV13 and TRBJ2-3, the CDR3 gives the full variable domain: AAGVIQSPRHLIKEKRETATLKCYPIPRHDTVYWYQQGPGQDPQFLISFYEKMQSDKGSIPDRFSAQQFSDYHSELNMSSLELGDSALYFCASNLPGGGGREQYFGPGTRLTVL.

V usage is TRBV4-1 and J usage is TRBJ2-2; the match to TRBD2 covers 8 bases. Trimming at V came to 0 bases and at J to 1 base, leaving 7 bases not matched to a gene. Germline V lookup: CDR1 MGHRA, CDR2 YSYEKL. The CDR3 is 18 residues long. In DNA form, the CDR3 reads TGCGCCAGCAGCCAAGACAGTAGCGGGGCTTTGAACACCGGGGAGCTGTTTTTT. As protein: CASSQDSSGALNTGELFF.

The chain's CDR3 is CVQNLRRGKGPGELFF. CDR3 in DNA: TGTGTCCAAAACCTTCGGCGGGGGAAGGGTCCCGGGGAGCTGTTTTTT. The rearrangement links TRBV7-5 to TRBJ2-2; the DNA was not used to check the table's D call, TRBD2. TRBV7-5 represents a pseudogene. The CDR3 extends over 16 amino acids.

The chain has TRBV9 and TRBJ2-1, with no clear D. Trimming stripped 0 bases from V and 7 bases from J, with 11 bases between. The length of the CDR3 is 14 residues. Germline V CDR1 and CDR2: SGDLS, YYNGEE. The CDR3 region is CASSVDLRPNEQFF. The DNA of the CDR3 is TGTGCCAGCAGCGTAGATTTGCGTCCGAATGAGCAGTTCTTC.

The J gene is TRBJ2-5, the V gene TRBV3-1 (or the pseudogene TRBV3-2), with 9 bases aligning to TRBD1. CDR1 is LGHDT, CDR2 YNNKEL, per germline (reference sequence). The CDR3 has 16 amino acids. J lost 5 bases, V lost 4 bases, and 11 bases had no gene match. The CDR3 DNA reads TGTGCCAGCAGCCGCCCCAGCGGGACAGGGCGTGAGACCCAGTACTTC. Its translation is CASSRPSGTGRETQYF.

The rearrangement joins TRBV28 to TRBJ1-1; a possible D gene is TRBD1 (5 bases). CDR3 size: 14 residues. Deletions cut 3 bases from V and 3 bases from J, with 11 bases between. Germline V CDR1 and CDR2: MDHEN, SYDVKM. Here the CDR3 DNA reads TGTGCCAGCAGTTTTAGGCAGGGCCACACTGAAGCTTTCTTT. Protein sequence: CASSFRQGHTEAFF. The full variable domain, in which reference TRBV28 and TRBJ1-1 provide the parts outside the CDR3, is DVKVTQSSRYLVKRTGEKVFLECVQDMDHENMFWYRQDPGLGLRLIYFSYDVKMKEKGDIPEGYSVSREKKERFSLILESASTNQTSMYLCASSFRQGHTEAFFGQGTRLTVV.

This chain links TRBV7-8 with TRBJ2-7; 9 nucleotides line up with TRBD2. V lost 1 base, J lost 5 bases, and 9 bases stayed unmatched. The V gene's germline CDR1 is SGHVS and CDR2 FQNEAQ. The CDR3 runs 16 residues. CDR3 sequence (DNA): TGTGCCAGCAGCTTAGGTTTTTCTAGCGGGGCGGACGAGCAGTACTTC. Translated: CASSLGFSSGADEQYF.

The CDR3 DNA reads as TGTGCCAGCAGCATTGGGACAGCAAACACTGAAGCTTTCTTT. This codes for CASSIGTANTEAFF. The gene calls are TRBV7-8 and TRBJ1-1, with 7 bases lining up with TRBD1. The CDR3 loop spans 14 amino acids. Germline assignment: CDR1 SGHVS and CDR2 FQNEAQ. After removal of 5 bases from V and 2 bases from J, the junction contained 5 bases not matched to a gene.

CDR3 in amino acids: CASSGPTGPNTEAFF. In DNA, the CDR3 is TGTGCCAGCAGTGGACCGACAGGACCTAACACTGAAGCTTTCTTT. V usage is TRBV27 and J usage is TRBJ1-1; a weak D match, TRBD1 (6 bases). This CDR3 contains 15 residues. The germline gives CDR1 MNHEY, CDR2 SMNVEV (reference sequence). The V end was cut by 5 bases, the J end by 2 bases, with 15 bases between.